One sample yielded the 4 T cell receptor beta chains listed below, sequenced in a study of blood T cell repertoires in COVID-19. Only in-frame clones appear in the TCRdb table, and some are missing; sequencing was by immunoSEQ multiplex PCR. The sample shows approximately 230,000 clones, 65% to 90% of them seen only once. The source material was peripheral blood. These TCRs come from a woman aged 80 or older with active or convalescent COVID-19.

V usage is TRBV2 and J usage is TRBJ1-5; D is perhaps TRBD1 (6 bases). V lost 8 bases to trimming and J lost 5 bases, with 16 bases between them. Per the germline V gene, CDR1 is SNHLY and CDR2 is FYNNEI. This CDR3 is 14 amino acids long. The CDR3 DNA follows: TGTGCCAGCCATTCACAGGGCCAAGATCAGCCCCAGCATTTT. Translating gives CASHSQGQDQPQHF.

V and J are TRBV27 and TRBJ1-2; D not certain. The CDR3 runs to 12 residues. Germline V lookup: CDR1 MNHEY, CDR2 SMNVEV (reference sequence). Trimming removed 5 bases from V and 7 bases from J, with 11 bases in between. For the CDR3, the DNA is TGTGCCAGCAGTCCAGCGACGGGTGGCTACACCTTC. Amino acids: CASSPATGGYTF.

The chain recombines TRBV6-2 or TRBV6-3 with TRBJ1-1; D possibly corresponds to TRBD1 (5 bases). Germline loops: CDR1 MNHEY, CDR2 SVGEGT. The CDR3 covers 15 residues. V lost 3 bases and J 7 bases, leaving 18 bases between the germline ends. The CDR3 DNA reads as TGTGCCAGCAGTTATTACGGGGGAACCAGAGGTGAAGCTTTCTTT. It specifies CASSYYGGTRGEAFF.

This clone was picked up a small number of times. V gene TRBV6-1 combines with J gene TRBJ1-5, with D tentatively TRBD1 (5 bases). V lost 3 bases and J 3 bases, leaving 9 bases between the germline ends. The germline V gene has CDR1 MNHNS and CDR2 SASEGT. The CDR3 is 14 residues long. The CDR3 here is CASSEGGVNQPQHF. The CDR3, as DNA: TGTGCCAGCAGTGAGGGGGGTGTCAATCAGCCCCAGCATTTT.